Presented here are 25 T cell receptor beta chains from one specimen sequenced in a study of human T cells and chemical hapten exposure. Via MiXCR, TCRdb re-called the 5' RACE reads, giving one row per CDR3 protein. The table shows tens of thousands of distinct CDR3 sequences, with approximately 15% occurring only once. The starting material, unfractionated whole blood, was used for total RNA extraction. These receptors all come from a female donor in good health.

In this sample, this clonotype turned up a few times. The chain links TRBV5-1 to TRBJ2-1; the match to TRBD1 covers 9 bases. This CDR3 is 14 amino acids long. With V trimmed by 5 bases and J by 11 bases, 11 bases remained unmatched. CDR1 SGHRS and CDR2 YFSETQ come from the germline V gene. The CDR3 bases are TGCGCCAGCAGACAGGGGGCGAGGGATGATAAGCAGTTCTTC. Protein product: CASRQGARDDKQFF.

The rearrangement links TRBV10-3 to TRBJ2-3; 13 bases are a match to TRBD2. CDR3 length: 18 amino acids. The V gene's germline CDR1 is ENHRY and CDR2 SYGVKD. V trimming: 6 bases; J trimming: 2 bases; junction bases outside the gene matches: 11. The CDR3 coding sequence is TGTGCCATCAGATACAATACCGGGACTAGCGGGGACACAGATACGCAGTATTTT. This codes for CAIRYNTGTSGDTDTQYF.

This clonotype was picked up a small number of times. The chain recombines TRBV5-1 with TRBJ1-1; maybe TRBD1 (6 bases). CDR3 size: 15 residues. Trimming took 4 bases from V and 6 from J, leaving 19 bases between them. CDR1 is SGHRS and CDR2 is YFSETQ in the germline V gene. The CDR3 DNA sequence: TGCGCCAGCAGCCCATTGGTCAGGGGAAGGTCTGAAGCTTTCTTT. Residues: CASSPLVRGRSEAFF.

The chain links TRBV4-3 to TRBJ2-6; no definite D call. The germline CDR1 and CDR2 sequences are LGHNA and YSLEER. This CDR3 is built from 16 residues. Trimming removed 0 bases at V and 0 bases at J, with 6 bases between. CDR3 sequence (DNA): TGCGCCAGCAGCCAAGATATTGGCTCTGGGGCCAACGTCCTGACTTTC. It specifies CASSQDIGSGANVLTF.

V usage is TRBV28 and J usage is TRBJ2-6; D uncertain. Trimming removed 2 bases at V and 0 bases at J, with 2 bases between. The CDR3 contains 14 residues. Germline CDR1 and CDR2: MDHEN and SYDVKM. CDR3 DNA sequence: TGTGCCAGCAGTTTAGACTCTGGGGCCAACGTCCTGACTTTC. It encodes CASSLDSGANVLTF.

This clonotype was seen a few times. The V and J genes are TRBV5-1 and TRBJ1-1; 7 bases agree with TRBD1. V lost 4 bases to trimming and J lost 6 bases; unmatched junction nucleotides: 12. This CDR3 contains 15 residues. Germline CDR1 reads SGHRS; CDR2 reads YFSETQ. DNA for the CDR3: TGCGCCAGCAGCAATGCCGAAGGGGGCTGGGCTGAAGCTTTCTTT. Translation: CASSNAEGGWAEAFF.

The CDR3 protein is CASSLEVQRGGTEAFF. The CDR3 DNA sequence: TGCGCCAGCAGCTTGGAAGTTCAGAGGGGAGGCACTGAAGCTTTCTTT. This rearrangement joins TRBV5-1 to TRBJ1-1; possibly TRBD1 for D (5 bases). The germline V and J ends were trimmed by 0 bases and 4 bases, with 16 bases remaining between them. This CDR3 contains 16 residues. CDR1 is SGHRS, CDR2 YFSETQ, per germline.

This chain connects TRBV21-1 to TRBJ2-3; the D segment call TRBD2 is taken from the table without a DNA check. TRBV21-1 is marked as a pseudogene. The CDR3 loop spans 16 amino acids. The CDR3 spells CASSKVQPGSSDTQYF. CDR3 in DNA: TGTGCCAGCAGCAAAGTCCAGCCCGGGTCTTCAGATACGCAGTATTTT.

This clonotype has a handful of counts. This sequence joins TRBV27 and TRBJ1-1, with no clear D. Trimming took off 4 bases at V and 4 bases at J, with 13 bases between the two ends. The germline gives CDR1 MNHEY, CDR2 SMNVEV (reference sequence). The CDR3 sequence is 14 residues long. CDR3 loop: CASSSDPGFTEAFF. In nucleotides, the CDR3 is TGTGCCAGCAGTTCGGACCCTGGCTTCACTGAAGCTTTCTTT.

The V call is TRBV29-1, the J call TRBJ1-2, with 8 bases that match TRBD1. Germline-derived CDR1 and CDR2 are SQVTM and ANQGSEA. V shed 1 base, J shed 3 bases, and the junction held 1 base outside the gene matches. This CDR3 is built from 13 residues. The CDR3 is CSVEGGQDYGYTF. The CDR3 DNA is TGCAGCGTTGAAGGGGGACAGGACTATGGCTACACCTTC.

The rearrangement links TRBV10-2 to TRBJ1-1, with D uncertain. Trimming removed 2 bases from V and 0 bases from J, with 10 bases in between. The CDR3 loop spans 15 amino acids. CDR1 and CDR2 from the germline V gene are WSHSY and SAAADI. The CDR3: CASSEPRTVNTEAFF. The CDR3 nucleotides read TGCGCCAGCAGTGAGCCAAGGACGGTGAACACTGAAGCTTTCTTT.

The chain combines TRBV7-9 with TRBJ2-5; no clear D gene. The CDR3 has 14 amino acids. Per the germline V gene, CDR1 is SEHNR and CDR2 is FQNEAQ (reference sequence). Between the trimmed V and J ends, which lost 5 bases and 0 bases, there was a span of 10 bases. The CDR3 nucleotides read TGTGCCAGCAGCACCCGGGCCCACCAAGAGACCCAGTACTTC. This encodes CASSTRAHQETQYF.

This clonotype was observed a handful of times. The V and J genes are TRBV3-1 and TRBJ2-4, with unresolved D. This CDR3 has 13 amino acids. Germline CDR1 reads LGHDT; CDR2 reads YNNKEL (reference sequence). Trimming pared 1 base from V and 3 bases from J, leaving 4 bases between. The chain's CDR3 is CASSQADKNIQYF. In DNA, the CDR3 is TGTGCCAGCAGCCAAGCTGACAAAAACATTCAGTACTTC. The whole variable domain, filled in from reference TRBV3-1 and TRBJ2-4, reads DTAVSQTPKYLVTQMGNDKSIKCEQNLGHDTMYWYKQDSKKFLKIMFSYNNKELIINETVPNRFSPKSPDKAHLNLHINSLELGDSAVYFCASSQADKNIQYFGAGTRLSVL.

This clonotype has just a few counts. V gene TRBV4-3 combines with J gene TRBJ1-6; possible D gene TRBD1, 6 bases. CDR1 is LGHNA, CDR2 YSLEER, per germline. V gave up 4 bases and J gave up 9 bases, with 16 bases separating them. The CDR3 consists of 15 residues. The DNA of the CDR3 is TGCGCCAGCAGCCCGGGGGGGGCAGCTCCTTCACCCCTCCACTTT. The encoded protein is CASSPGGAAPSPLHF.

This clonotype was counted only a few times. The genes are TRBV28 and TRBJ1-4, with 7 bases fitting TRBD1. Germline lookup yields CDR1 MDHEN and CDR2 SYDVKM. The CDR3 totals 15 residues. V lost 1 base and J lost 10; bases outside the gene matches: 9. Written as DNA, the CDR3 is TGTGCCAGCAGTTTATCTGGGACAGCGTTGGGAAAACTGTTTTTT. Its translation is CASSLSGTALGKLFF.

The chain joins TRBV2 to TRBJ1-1; the D is unclear. The ends were cut back, 4 bases at V and 1 base at J, with 13 bases in the middle. CDR1 is SNHLY, CDR2 FYNNEI, per germline. CDR3 length: 15 amino acids. CDR3 protein: CASSARLIRNTEAFF. As DNA, the CDR3 is TGTGCCAGCAGTGCGAGACTTATCCGGAACACTGAAGCTTTCTTT.

The genes are TRBV6-5 and TRBJ1-4, with D possibly being TRBD1 (5 bases). Trimming cost V 6 bases and J 5 bases, with 16 bases left between them. The germline V gene encodes CDR1 MNHEY and CDR2 SVGAGI. CDR3 length: 15 residues. The CDR3 DNA reads as TGTGCCAGCAGGCCCCGGGGAGGGGTGAATGAAAAACTGTTTTTT. This translates into CASRPRGGVNEKLFF.

This clonotype was detected a few times. The chain couples TRBV20-1 to TRBJ1-5, with TRBD1 identical over 8 bases. Germline CDR1 and CDR2: DFQATT and SNEGSKA (reference sequence). V shed 6 bases and J 0 bases; nucleotides not matched to a gene: 4. This CDR3 region has 14 residues. The DNA for the CDR3 is TGCAGTGCGGGGACAGGACATAGCAATCAGCCCCAGCATTTT. The encoded protein is CSAGTGHSNQPQHF.

This sequence joins TRBV9 and TRBJ1-1, with TRBD1 matching 7 bases. Germline V gene data show CDR1 as SGDLS and CDR2 as YYNGEE. The CDR3 is made up of 15 amino acids. V lost 2 bases to trimming and J lost 2 bases; unmatched junction nucleotides: 6. The CDR3 loop is CASSVQGTANTEAFF. As DNA, the CDR3 is TGTGCCAGCAGCGTGCAGGGGACAGCTAACACTGAAGCTTTCTTT. Full variable domain (missing parts from reference TRBV9 and TRBJ1-1): DSGVTQTPKHLITATGQRVTLRCSPRSGDLSVYWYQQSLDQGLQFLIQYYNGEERAKGNILERFSAQQFPDLHSELNLSSLELGDSALYFCASSVQGTANTEAFFGQGTRLTVV.

CDR3 in DNA: TGTGCCAGCAGCTTACTCGGGAACTCCTACGAGCAGTACTTC. This codes for CASSLLGNSYEQYF. V usage is TRBV7-2 and J usage is TRBJ2-7, with D perhaps matching TRBD2 (5 bases). The V gene lost 2 bases and the J gene lost 0 bases, with 8 bases spanning the gap. The CDR3 runs to 14 residues. The germline gives CDR1 SGHTA, CDR2 FQGNSA.

This clonotype has more than one count but fewer than ten. This chain connects TRBV7-9 to TRBJ1-2, with 8 bases matching TRBD1. With 8 bases clipped from V and 0 bases from J, the junction kept 5 bases outside the gene matches. The CDR3 spans 14 residues. Per germline, CDR1 SEHNR and CDR2 FQNEAQ (reference sequence). The CDR3 here is CASRTGGANYGYTF. The CDR3 DNA reads TGTGCCAGCCGAACAGGGGGAGCTAACTATGGCTACACCTTC.

In this sample, this clonotype turned up many times. The gene calls are TRBV3-1 and TRBJ1-5; TRBD1 aligns across 7 bases. The CDR3 is 15 residues long. J was trimmed by 4 bases and V by 2 bases; bases with no gene match: 5. CDR1 LGHDT and CDR2 YNNKEL come from the germline V gene (reference sequence). The CDR3 DNA reads TGTGCCAGCAGCCAACGACCGACAGGGAATCAGCCCCAGCATTTT. Protein: CASSQRPTGNQPQHF.

This clonotype was seen only a few times. The chain couples TRBV12-3 or TRBV12-4 to TRBJ1-2; tentatively, D is TRBD1 (5 bases). The V and J ends lost 7 bases and 4 bases respectively, with 16 bases between them. The CDR3 totals 14 residues. The CDR3 DNA sequence: TGTGCCAGCAAAGCCGGGACGAGGGGCTATGGCTACACCTTC. This sequence encodes CASKAGTRGYGYTF.

This clonotype showed up just a few times. The chain uses TRBV6-2 or TRBV6-3 and TRBJ1-1; perhaps TRBD1 as D (5 bases). V gave up 7 bases and J gave up 2 bases, with 23 bases separating them. The CDR3 is 17 amino acids. Germline assignment: CDR1 MNHEY and CDR2 SVGEGT. As DNA, the CDR3 is TGTGCCAGCAAAATCGTTTTAGGAGGGGATCACAACACTGAAGCTTTCTTT. It translates to CASKIVLGGDHNTEAFF.

V usage is TRBV27 and J usage is TRBJ1-1; 10 nucleotides align to TRBD1. V shed 6 bases, J shed 8 bases, and the junction held 9 bases outside the gene matches. This CDR3 region has 14 residues. Germline V gives CDR1 MNHEY, CDR2 SMNVEV (reference sequence). CDR3 DNA: TGTGCCAGCAGAAGAGTCGGGACAGGGGAAGAAGCTTTCTTT. Its translation: CASRRVGTGEEAFF.